This TCR beta chain originates from a study of vaccination effects on CD4 cells after COVID-19. On this clone itself: As yet, its antigen is unknown.

The table came from immunoSEQ multiplex PCR; TCRdb's copy has only in-frame clones and leaves some out. The sample holds 20,000 to 25,000 clones, 73% seen once. V was cut by 5 bases and J by 14 bases, with 13 bases left in between. This CDR3 is built from 11 residues. Per germline, CDR1 SEHNR and CDR2 FQNEAQ (reference sequence). Prior to sequencing, the ViraFEST assay stimulated PBMC with viral peptide pools, which expanded the antigen-specific CD4+ T cells. With nine to eleven days of culture completed, CD4+ T cells were isolated. Two doses of BNT162b2 or mRNA-1273 vaccine were administered to participants.

The TCR originated in a human donor who received a COVID-19 vaccine. This chain uses TRBV7-9 with TRBJ2-4; D is possibly TRBD2 (6 bases). The sequenced sample was CD4+ T cells from PBMCs cultured with SARS-CoV-2 spike peptides, obtained after COVID-19 vaccination. As DNA, the CDR3 is TGTGCCAGCAGCACGATGGGACTGAAGTACTTC. It encodes CASSTMGLKYF.